This T cell receptor beta chain was identified during a study of shared clonotypes between healthy human individuals. Study results and limitations: Clonotypes shared by all four sorted-subset donors had higher generation probabilities than non-shared clonotypes. Apart from blood, nothing was sampled; tissue repertoires likely differ.

Germline V gene lookup returns CDR1 SEHNR and CDR2 FQNEAQ (reference sequence). Germline trimming cut 8 bases from V and 0 bases from J; bases unmatched to any gene: 9. CDR3 length: 15 amino acids. Naivety among CD8 cells was defined by CD45RO negativity and positive CCR7 selection, thereby excluding terminally differentiated effector memory CD45RA+ cells. Recent vaccinations or acute infections were absent in the healthy HIV-negative adult donors. Original processing methods: Junction-only sequences produced by ImmunoSEQ had no quality scores, so filtering differed. Sequenced by immunoSEQ multiplex PCR; TCRdb stores in-frame clones only, minus some. Clone size and V and J calls were adopted from that table, with D and trimming inferred from the DNA. Of around 1,900,000 clones detected, just under 95% appear once; the ten largest clones hold more than 1.5%. In regard to this clone: The antigen is not known.

The specimen was naive CD8+ T cells from PBMCs. The genes are TRBV7-9 and TRBJ1-1; TRBD1 aligns across 7 bases. This clonotype originated in a man aged 18 to 30 in good health. Some clones in this sample may be carry-over from other donors' samples. CDR3 DNA: TGTGCCAGCCTCGACAGGGACCTTCTGAACACTGAAGCTTTCTTT. Encoded protein: CASLDRDLLNTEAFF.